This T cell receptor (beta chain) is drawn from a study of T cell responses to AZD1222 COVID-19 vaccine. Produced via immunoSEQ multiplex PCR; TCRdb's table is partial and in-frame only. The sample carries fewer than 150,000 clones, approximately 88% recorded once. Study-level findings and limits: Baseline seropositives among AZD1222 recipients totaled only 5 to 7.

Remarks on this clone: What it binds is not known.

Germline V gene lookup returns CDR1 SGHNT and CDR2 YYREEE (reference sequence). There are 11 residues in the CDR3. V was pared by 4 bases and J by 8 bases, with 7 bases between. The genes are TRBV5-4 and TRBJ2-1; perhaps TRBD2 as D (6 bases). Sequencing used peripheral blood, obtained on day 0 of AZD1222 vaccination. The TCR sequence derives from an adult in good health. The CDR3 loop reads CASSPGDEQFF. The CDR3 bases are TGTGCCAGCAGCCCGGGGGATGAGCAGTTCTTC.